This entry concerns a single TCR beta chain. Authors' processing steps: Amplification of reference gene primers provided the estimated nucleated cell counts. Only in-frame clones appear in the TCRdb table, and some are missing; sequencing was by immunoSEQ multiplex PCR. Clonal size and the V and J genes are those of that table, whereas D and trimming came from the DNA. The sample contains approximately 160,000 clones, approximately 86% of which appear only once. The sample belongs to a study of blood T cell repertoires in COVID-19. Study overall: The United States, Italy and Spain provided the acute and convalescent COVID-19 samples.

Patients in Seattle were enrolled during active infection, then followed longitudinally. This TCR derives from a man in his sixties with COVID-19, enrolled during active disease. Source material: peripheral blood.

The CDR3: CASSPWTGGNQPQHF. In nucleotides, the CDR3 is TGTGCCAGTAGCCCATGGACAGGGGGCAATCAGCCCCAGCATTTT. The chain employs TRBV19 and TRBJ1-5; 9 bases match TRBD1. With V trimmed by 6 bases and J by 2 bases, 5 bases remained unmatched. CDR1 and CDR2 from the germline V gene are LNHDA and SQIVND (reference sequence). This CDR3 contains 15 residues.